This passage covers 4 T cell receptor beta chains from one sample sequenced in a study of regulatory T cells in long-lasting Graves disease. Libraries of TCR beta came from iRepertoire HTBI primers plus Arm-PCR of CDR3 regions. TCRdb independently ran MiXCR on the multiplex PCR reads; one entry per CDR3 protein. This sample yields roughly 320,000 distinct CDR3 sequences, of which 16% are seen a single time; approximately 30% belongs to the top ten. The time point is: newly diagnosed GD, antithyroid drugs for less than 3 months. PBMC-derived RNA was used for the TCR library. These data were likewise used in another study, on T cells in Graves' hyperthyroidism and ophthalmopathy.

The input for sequencing was peripheral blood mononuclear cells (PBMCs), taken at new diagnosis, from a patient treated with antithyroid drugs. The origin of the receptors is a man aged 40-55 years with Graves disease.

This chain links TRBV6-1 with TRBJ2-1; 8 nucleotides agree with TRBD1. Judging by the DNA end, TRBJ2-7 fits better; the J call may be wrong. Germline CDR1 MNHNS, CDR2 SASEGT. CDR3 length equals 11 residues. This CDR3 reads CASSHTGGQYF. CDR3 DNA: TGTGCCAGCAGCCATACAGGGGGGCAGTACTTC.

This clonotype showed up many times. The chain carries TRBV18 and TRBJ1-1; possible D gene TRBD1, 5 bases. V was trimmed by 2 bases and J by 2 bases, leaving 18 bases between them. CDR3 length: 17 residues. Germline CDR1 KGHSH, CDR2 LQKENI. Here the CDR3 DNA reads TGTGCCAGCTCACCATTCGTCGGATCAGGGAGAAACACTGAAGCTTTCTTT. This codes for CASSPFVGSGRNTEAFF.

This clonotype was observed many times. The junction and the germline gene differ at one end; a read error may be behind it. The genes are TRBV29-1 and TRBJ2-7, with 10 bases identical to TRBD2. The CDR3 loop spans 14 amino acids. CDR1 and CDR2 (germline): SQVTM, ANQGSEA. CDR3 DNA sequence: TGCAGCGCAGCCCAAAGCGGGGGGGCTGACGATCAGTACTTC. Translated: CSAAQSGGADDQYF.

In this sample, this clonotype turned up many times. The chain uses TRBV27 and TRBJ1-6; the D gene is possibly TRBD1 (6 bases). The V end lost 7 bases, the J end lost 0 bases, and 10 bases lay between the germline ends. In germline, CDR1 is MNHEY, CDR2 SMNVEV (reference sequence). This CDR3 contains 15 residues. The CDR3 DNA is TGTGCCAGCATGGGGGGGGCCTCCTATAATTCACCCCTCCACTTT. It translates to CASMGGASYNSPLHF.